This TCR beta chain originates from a study of beta chain features in type 1 diabetes. Sequencing targeted expressed TCRB transcripts, as all isolated RNA had been reverse transcribed. Some clones are missing from TCRdb's copy, which holds only in-frame ones; the method was immunoSEQ multiplex PCR. The sample carries under 350,000 clones, less than 30% recorded once. V shed 2 bases, J shed 3 bases, and the junction held 0 bases outside the gene matches. The CDR3 runs 14 residues. The germline gives CDR1 SGHRS, CDR2 YFSETQ. Whole-study results and caveats: All four CD4+ subsets of Type 1 diabetes patients contained TCRB CDR3s that were moderately but significantly shorter.

This clone was counted only a few times. Its antigen is unknown. This chain connects TRBV5-1 to TRBJ2-2; 8 bases line up with TRBD2. This TCR was recovered from a woman aged 30 to 39 with type 1 diabetes. What was sequenced was naive CD4+ T cells from blood. This CDR3 is CASSFSGDTGELFF. CDR3 coding DNA: TGCGCCAGCAGCTTTAGCGGGGACACCGGGGAGCTGTTTTTT.